This T cell receptor (beta chain) was recorded in a study of spatial heterogeneity in lung cancer. This clonotype has a count of ten or more. In TCRdb, the 5' RACE reads were re-called with MiXCR into one record per CDR3 protein. This table has around 48,000 distinct CDR3 sequences, less than 5.5% appearing once. CDR3 length equals 14 residues. With 3 bases clipped from V and 5 bases from J, the junction kept 3 bases outside the gene matches. The germline CDR1 and CDR2 sequences are SGHAT and FQNNGV. Documented time point: sample taken at primary tumor resection. Extraction of whole RNA from tumor, nontumor lung or frozen PBMC preceded unsorted sequencing.

The sequencing here drew on PBMCs, taken at surgery. The J gene is TRBJ2-7, the V gene TRBV11-2, with 11 bases matching TRBD2. The origin of this receptor is a male donor with early-stage non-small cell lung cancer. The CDR3 DNA reads TGTGCCAGCAGCTTTACTAGCGGGAGCCACGAGCAGTACTTC. It is translated as CASSFTSGSHEQYF.